This entry lists 29 T cell receptor beta chains sequenced from one sample in a study of beta chain features in type 1 diabetes. cDNA synthesis used the whole RNA isolate, giving expressed TCRB sequences. This table comes from immunoSEQ multiplex PCR, and its TCRdb copy is limited to in-frame clones, with some not included. The table includes around 180,000 clones, 13% detected once. The sequenced sample was central memory CD4+ T cells from blood. These receptors were collected from a woman under 30 in good health.

This clone was picked up a small number of times. The chain uses TRBV30 and TRBJ1-5, with 12 bases that match TRBD1. The germline gives CDR1 GTSNPN, CDR2 SVGIG (reference sequence). The CDR3 loop spans 17 amino acids. The V segment lost 2 bases and the J segment 6 bases; nucleotides outside the gene matches: 11. The CDR3 region has the DNA TGTGCCTGGAGTAATCGTTGGGGACAGGGGGCAGGTCAGCCCCAGCATTTT. Residues: CAWSNRWGQGAGQPQHF.

The chain couples TRBV30 to TRBJ2-3, with 8 nucleotides matching TRBD2. The CDR3 runs to 14 residues. The germline V gene encodes CDR1 GTSNPN and CDR2 SVGIG (reference sequence). The ends lost 2 bases at V and 4 bases at J; junction bases unmatched: 5. CDR3 residues: CAWSRGGGADTQYF. In nucleotides, the CDR3 is TGTGCCTGGAGTCGGGGGGGTGGTGCAGATACGCAGTATTTT.

This clone was observed a few times. The chain joins TRBV6-1 to TRBJ1-5, with D uncertain. This CDR3 contains 13 residues. The V gene's germline CDR1 is MNHNS and CDR2 SASEGT. V was pared by 6 bases and J by 7 bases, with 13 bases between. CDR3 amino acids: CASSISGQQPQHF. In DNA form, the CDR3 reads TGTGCCAGCAGCATCTCTGGGCAGCAGCCCCAGCATTTT.

This clone was recorded at least ten times. The genes are TRBV5-1 and TRBJ1-1, with D possibly matching TRBD1 (5 bases). Germline V gives CDR1 SGHRS, CDR2 YFSETQ. This CDR3 has 13 amino acids. V was shortened by 7 bases and J by 3 bases, with 13 bases between the two germline ends. This CDR3 is CASAILQDTEAFF. The CDR3 DNA sequence: TGCGCCAGCGCCATTCTACAGGACACTGAAGCTTTCTTT.

As DNA, the CDR3 is TGTGCCTGGAGTGGACAGGGTAGCAATCAGCCCCAGCATTTT. It yields the protein CAWSGQGSNQPQHF. This chain joins TRBV30 and TRBJ1-5; 7 bases agree with TRBD1. The V gene's germline CDR1 is GTSNPN and CDR2 SVGIG (reference sequence). The CDR3 is 14 residues long. V dropped 1 base and J dropped 0; count of bases not matched to a gene: 0.

This clone was seen more than once but under ten times. The V and J genes are TRBV30 and TRBJ2-1; weak D call: TRBD2 (5 bases). V gave up 0 bases and J gave up 10 bases, with 13 bases separating them. Germline V CDR1 and CDR2: GTSNPN, SVGIG (reference sequence). This CDR3 contains 13 residues. The CDR3 coding sequence is TGTGCCTGGAGTGTTTGGTTAGCGCGGGAGCAGTTCTTC. Translation gives CAWSVWLAREQFF.

To note about this clone: The same CDR3 can be traced to other DNA sequences in this sample. This chain links TRBV18 with TRBJ2-7; D remains ambiguous. This CDR3 contains 13 residues. The V end lost 2 bases, the J end lost 0 bases, and 5 bases lay between the germline ends. Germline V gene sequence: CDR1 KGHSH, CDR2 LQKENI. This chain's CDR3 is CASSPISSYEQYF. DNA for the CDR3: TGTGCCAGCTCACCAATATCCTCCTACGAGCAGTACTTC.

This clone was picked up a small number of times. The chain carries TRBV30 and TRBJ1-2; D uncertain. Germline loops: CDR1 GTSNPN, CDR2 SVGIG (reference sequence). Trimming removed 0 bases from V and 4 bases from J, with 18 bases in between. This CDR3 has 16 residues. The CDR3 DNA reads as TGTGCCTGGAGTGTAAGCCGGTCGGGAGGGATCTATGGCTACACCTTC. Its translation: CAWSVSRSGGIYGYTF.

This clone was found a few times. The DNA of the CDR3 is TGTGCCAGTAGTTTCCGACAGGGTCAAGCTGGGGCCAACGTCCTGACTTTC. It encodes CASSFRQGQAGANVLTF. The chain carries TRBV19 and TRBJ2-6, with 7 bases that match TRBD1. The trim removed 5 bases at V and 2 bases at J, leaving 9 bases unmatched. Germline CDR1 LNHDA, CDR2 SQIVND (reference sequence). This CDR3 is 17 amino acids long.

This clone was seen more than once but under ten times. The V and J genes are TRBV14 and TRBJ2-7; no firm D call. Per the germline V gene, CDR1 is SGHDN and CDR2 is FVKESK. V lost 1 base to trimming and J lost 5 bases, with 15 bases between them. The CDR3 runs to 15 residues. The chain's CDR3 is CASSQGRRRRHEQYF. The CDR3 DNA reads TGTGCCAGCAGCCAAGGGCGGCGGAGACGGCACGAGCAGTACTTC.

The rearrangement uses TRBV10-3 and TRBJ1-1, with D uncertain. The V end was cut by 3 bases, the J end by 2 bases, with 7 bases between. This CDR3 is 13 amino acids long. Per the germline V gene, CDR1 is ENHRY and CDR2 is SYGVKD. The CDR3 DNA follows: TGTGCCATCAGTGACCGAGAAAACACTGAAGCTTTCTTT. Protein product: CAISDRENTEAFF.

This clone was picked up a small number of times. The chain has TRBV18 and TRBJ1-5; TRBD1 aligns across 8 bases. Germline loops: CDR1 KGHSH, CDR2 LQKENI. The CDR3 extends over 16 amino acids. V trimming: 2 bases; J trimming: 2 bases; junction bases outside the gene matches: 5. CDR3 in DNA: TGTGCCAGCTCACCAGACAGGGGTAACGGCAATCAGCCCCAGCATTTT. This translates into CASSPDRGNGNQPQHF.

This clone was seen a few times. V and J are TRBV27 and TRBJ1-2, with 8 bases that match TRBD1. V lost 5 bases to trimming and J lost 0 bases; unmatched junction nucleotides: 8. This CDR3 has 16 residues. Germline loops: CDR1 MNHEY, CDR2 SMNVEV (reference sequence). The CDR3 bases are TGTGCCAGCAGTCCCCTCCGGACAGGGCCTAACTATGGCTACACCTTC. Translation: CASSPLRTGPNYGYTF.

CDR3 loop: CASSLYGGDTEAFF. The CDR3 DNA reads as TGTGCCAGCAGCTTATACGGGGGGGACACTGAAGCTTTCTTT. The J gene is TRBJ1-1, the V gene TRBV11-1; D is possibly TRBD1 (5 bases). CDR3 length equals 14 residues. V was shortened by 2 bases and J by 3 bases, with 10 bases between the two germline ends. Germline V lookup: CDR1 SGHAT, CDR2 FQDESV (reference sequence).

The gene calls are TRBV7-9 and TRBJ1-2, with 9 bases fitting TRBD1. The junction had 9 bases not matched to a gene; V was cut back by 3 bases and J by 7 bases. The CDR3 contains 15 residues. CDR1 SEHNR and CDR2 FQNEAQ come from the germline V gene (reference sequence). The CDR3 region has the DNA TGTGCCAGCAGCTTTCAACGGGGACAGGGATCTGGCTACACCTTC. Translation: CASSFQRGQGSGYTF.

This chain uses TRBV30 with TRBJ2-5, with D maybe TRBD2 (5 bases). The CDR3 covers 12 residues. Germline V CDR1 and CDR2: GTSNPN, SVGIG (reference sequence). The V end lost 2 bases, the J end lost 4 bases, and 8 bases lay between the germline ends. The CDR3 spells CAWSTSGETQYF. The DNA for the CDR3 is TGTGCCTGGAGTACCAGCGGAGAGACCCAGTACTTC.

This rearrangement joins TRBV18 to TRBJ1-5; 9 nucleotides agree with TRBD1. The CDR3 runs to 16 residues. The germline V gene has CDR1 KGHSH and CDR2 LQKENI. V lost 6 bases to trimming and J lost 7 bases; unmatched junction nucleotides: 13. The CDR3 bases are TGTGCCAGCTCCCAAGCATCGACAGGGGGGAGGCAGCCCCAGCATTTT. Translated: CASSQASTGGRQPQHF.

The chain couples TRBV6-5 to TRBJ2-4, with 7 nucleotides matching TRBD2. Per germline, CDR1 MNHEY and CDR2 SVGAGI. This CDR3 has 14 amino acids. Trimming at V came to 4 bases and at J to 8 bases, leaving 8 bases not matched to a gene. CDR3 nucleotide sequence: TGTGCCAGCAGTTCCCGGACTAGTGGGGACATTCAGTACTTC. This encodes CASSSRTSGDIQYF.

The chain carries TRBV4-3 and TRBJ2-1; 8 bases agree with TRBD1. From germline, CDR1 is LGHNA and CDR2 YSLEER. V was pared by 1 base and J by 5 bases, with 7 bases of the junction left unmatched. This CDR3 spans 16 amino acids. The CDR3: CASSQGWGTGNNEQFF. The DNA for the CDR3 is TGCGCCAGCAGCCAAGGATGGGGGACAGGTAACAATGAGCAGTTCTTC.

The chain carries TRBV7-9 and TRBJ1-4, with 10 positions matching TRBD1. The CDR3 sequence is 14 residues long. Germline CDR1 SEHNR, CDR2 FQNEAQ (reference sequence). Trimming cost V 5 bases and J 10 bases; bases outside gene matches: 7. This chain's CDR3 is CASSLGTGDGKLFF. As DNA, the CDR3 is TGTGCCAGCAGCCTCGGGACAGGGGATGGAAAACTGTTTTTT.

The chain has TRBV6-5 and TRBJ2-3; TRBD2 is a possible D gene (6 bases). CDR3 length: 14 residues. Germline V gene data show CDR1 as MNHEY and CDR2 as SVGAGI. Trimming left V 7 bases short and J 6 bases short, with 17 bases between. CDR3 loop: CASNPPGLADTQYF. DNA for the CDR3: TGTGCCAGCAACCCCCCGGGGCTAGCGGATACGCAGTATTTT.

The V call is TRBV11-2, the J call TRBJ2-3; no reliable D call. Germline CDR1 and CDR2: SGHAT and FQNNGV. The length of the CDR3 is 16 residues. V lost 0 bases to trimming and J lost 4 bases, with 14 bases between them. The DNA of the CDR3 is TGTGCCAGCAGCTTAGAAGCAGGTATTCCATCAGATACGCAGTATTTT. Its translation is CASSLEAGIPSDTQYF.

This clone was counted only a few times. The rearrangement joins TRBV28 to TRBJ2-7; a possible D gene is TRBD1 (6 bases). Between the trimmed V and J ends, which lost 7 bases and 2 bases, there was a span of 15 bases. The CDR3 runs 14 residues. Per the germline V gene, CDR1 is MDHEN and CDR2 is SYDVKM. This CDR3 reads CASTLQGLAYEQYF. The CDR3 nucleotides read TGTGCCAGCACTCTACAGGGCTTAGCCTACGAGCAGTACTTC.

This clone was counted only a few times. V and J are TRBV5-1 and TRBJ1-1; TRBD1 might be the D (5 bases). From germline, CDR1 is SGHRS and CDR2 YFSETQ. V lost 2 bases to trimming and J lost 1 base, with 6 bases between them. The CDR3 has 13 residues. The CDR3 region is CASSFGQNTEAFF. The DNA for the CDR3 is TGCGCCAGCAGCTTCGGACAGAACACTGAAGCTTTCTTT.

The sample holds a few counts of this clone. This chain joins TRBV2 and TRBJ2-7, with TRBD1 identical over 7 bases. This CDR3 contains 14 residues. CDR1 and CDR2 (germline): SNHLY, FYNNEI. The trim removed 10 bases at V and 0 bases at J, leaving 9 bases unmatched. The CDR3: CANRPDRTSYEQYF. For the CDR3, the DNA is TGTGCCAACCGCCCGGACAGGACCTCCTACGAGCAGTACTTC.

This rearrangement joins TRBV6-4 to TRBJ1-5; 11 bases line up with TRBD1. Germline CDR1 is MRHNA and CDR2 is SNTAGT. The V and J ends lost 5 bases and 10 bases, in that order; junction bases with no gene match: 16. The CDR3 totals 17 residues. The DNA for the CDR3 is TGTGCCAGCAGTCCCAGGACAGGGGGCTGTGAGACAGGCCCCCAGCATTTT. Protein sequence: CASSPRTGGCETGPQHF.

This clone has just a few counts. This chain joins TRBV15 and TRBJ2-3; the D gene is possibly TRBD2 (5 bases). Germline CDR1 LNHNV, CDR2 YYDKDF (reference sequence). Trimming took off 5 bases at V and 2 bases at J, with 5 bases between the two ends. There are 12 residues in the CDR3. DNA of the CDR3: TGTGCCACCAGCGACTACACAGATACGCAGTATTTT. It codes for CATSDYTDTQYF.

The table lists this clone with a few counts. This chain links TRBV6-5 with TRBJ1-2; 11 bases are a match to TRBD1. V shed 6 bases and J 2 bases; nucleotides not matched to a gene: 5. CDR1 and CDR2 from the germline V gene are MNHEY and SVGAGI. The CDR3 runs to 15 residues. The CDR3 protein is CASRGQGVGNYGYTF. CDR3 bases: TGTGCCAGCAGGGGACAGGGGGTTGGAAACTATGGCTACACCTTC.

A remark on this clone: At one of its ends the junction is not consistent with the germline gene, which may arise from a read error. The chain joins TRBV19 to TRBJ2-3; TRBD1 matches at 7 bases. Germline V lookup: CDR1 LNHDA, CDR2 SQIVND (reference sequence). The CDR3 is 15 amino acids. The chain's CDR3 is CASRIEGRGRITQYF. DNA for the CDR3: TGTGCCAGTAGAATAGAGGGCAGGGGGAGAATTACGCAGTATTTT.